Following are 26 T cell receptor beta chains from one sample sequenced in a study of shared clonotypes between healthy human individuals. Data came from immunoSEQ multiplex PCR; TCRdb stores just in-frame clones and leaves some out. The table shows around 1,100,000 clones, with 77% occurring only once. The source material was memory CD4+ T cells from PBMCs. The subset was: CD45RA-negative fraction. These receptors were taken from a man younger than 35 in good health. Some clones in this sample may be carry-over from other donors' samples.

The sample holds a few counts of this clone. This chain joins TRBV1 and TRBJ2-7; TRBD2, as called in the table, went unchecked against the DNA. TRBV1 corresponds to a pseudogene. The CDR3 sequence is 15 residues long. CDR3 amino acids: CTSLAGFTIRYEQYF. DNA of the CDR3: TGCACCAGCCTAGCGGGATTTACCATAAGATACGAGCAGTACTTC.

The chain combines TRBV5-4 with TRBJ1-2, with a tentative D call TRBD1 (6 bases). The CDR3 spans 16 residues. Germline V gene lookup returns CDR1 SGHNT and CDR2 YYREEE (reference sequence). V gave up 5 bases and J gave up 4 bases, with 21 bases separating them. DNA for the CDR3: TGTGCCAGCAGTTCGGATGGGACAACGACCCTCTATGGCTACACCTTC. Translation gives CASSSDGTTTLYGYTF.

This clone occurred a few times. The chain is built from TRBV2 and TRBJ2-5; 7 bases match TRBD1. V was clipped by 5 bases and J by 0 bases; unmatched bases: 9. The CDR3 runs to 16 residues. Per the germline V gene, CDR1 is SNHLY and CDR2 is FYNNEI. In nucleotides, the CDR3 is TGTGCCAGCAGTCCCTCCGGGACAGTTTACCAAGAGACCCAGTACTTC. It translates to CASSPSGTVYQETQYF.

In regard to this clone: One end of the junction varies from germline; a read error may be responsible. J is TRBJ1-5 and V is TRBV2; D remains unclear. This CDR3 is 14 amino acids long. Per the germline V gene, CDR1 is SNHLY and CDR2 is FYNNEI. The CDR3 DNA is TGTGCCAGCTGTGAGATTTATAGCAATCAGCCCCAGCATTTT. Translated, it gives CASCEIYSNQPQHF.

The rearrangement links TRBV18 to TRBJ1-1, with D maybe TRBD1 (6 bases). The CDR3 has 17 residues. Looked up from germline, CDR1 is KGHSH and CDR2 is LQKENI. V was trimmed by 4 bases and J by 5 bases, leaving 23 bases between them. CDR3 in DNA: TGTGCCAGCTCACTCAACAGGGAATGGTTGCCCAAGACTGAAGCTTTCTTT. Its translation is CASSLNREWLPKTEAFF.

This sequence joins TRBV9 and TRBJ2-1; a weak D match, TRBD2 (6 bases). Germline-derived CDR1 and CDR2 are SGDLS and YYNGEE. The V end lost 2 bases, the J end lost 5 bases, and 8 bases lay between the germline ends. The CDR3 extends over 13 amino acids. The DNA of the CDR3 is TGTGCCAGCAGCGTGTTAGCGGACAATGAGCAGTTCTTC. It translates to CASSVLADNEQFF.

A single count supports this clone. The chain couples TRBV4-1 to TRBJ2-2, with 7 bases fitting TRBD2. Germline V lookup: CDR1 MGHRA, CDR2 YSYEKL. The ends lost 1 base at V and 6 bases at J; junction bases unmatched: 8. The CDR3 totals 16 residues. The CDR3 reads CASSQVRGSGPGELFF. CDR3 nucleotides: TGCGCCAGCAGCCAAGTCCGAGGTAGCGGGCCCGGGGAGCTGTTTTTT.

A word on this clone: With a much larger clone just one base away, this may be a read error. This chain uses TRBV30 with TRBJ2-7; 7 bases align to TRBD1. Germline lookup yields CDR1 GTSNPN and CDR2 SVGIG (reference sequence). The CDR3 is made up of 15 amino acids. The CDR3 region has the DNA TGTACCTGGAGTGTACAGGGGCTAGAATCCTACGAGCAGTACTTC. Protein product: CTWSVQGLESYEQYF.

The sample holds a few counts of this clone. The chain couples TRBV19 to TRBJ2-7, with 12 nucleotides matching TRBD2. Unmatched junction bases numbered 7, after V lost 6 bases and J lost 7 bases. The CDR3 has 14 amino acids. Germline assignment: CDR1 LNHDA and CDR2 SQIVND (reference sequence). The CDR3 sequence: CASSRLAGVWEQYF. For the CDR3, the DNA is TGTGCCAGTAGCCGACTAGCGGGAGTATGGGAGCAGTACTTC.

This chain's CDR3 is CASSGWTGNQPQHF. The CDR3 DNA reads TGTGCCAGCAGCGGATGGACAGGGAATCAGCCCCAGCATTTT. This chain uses TRBV7-8 with TRBJ1-5, with TRBD1 matching over 8 bases. The V and J ends lost 5 bases and 4 bases, in that order; junction bases with no gene match: 4. The CDR3 extends over 14 amino acids. Germline loops: CDR1 SGHVS, CDR2 FQNEAQ.

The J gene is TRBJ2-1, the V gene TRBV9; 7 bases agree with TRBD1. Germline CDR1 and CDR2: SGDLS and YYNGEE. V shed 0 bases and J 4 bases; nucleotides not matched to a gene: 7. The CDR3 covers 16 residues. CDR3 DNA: TGTGCCAGCAGCGTAGATCTGGGACAGAGTTACAATGAGCAGTTCTTC. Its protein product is CASSVDLGQSYNEQFF.

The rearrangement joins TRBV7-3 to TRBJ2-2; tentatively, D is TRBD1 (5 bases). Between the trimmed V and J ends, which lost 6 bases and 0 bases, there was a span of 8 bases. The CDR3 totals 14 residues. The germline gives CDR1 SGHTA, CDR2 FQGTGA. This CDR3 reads CASRQVANTGELFF. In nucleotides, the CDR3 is TGTGCCAGCAGACAGGTAGCGAACACCGGGGAGCTGTTTTTT.

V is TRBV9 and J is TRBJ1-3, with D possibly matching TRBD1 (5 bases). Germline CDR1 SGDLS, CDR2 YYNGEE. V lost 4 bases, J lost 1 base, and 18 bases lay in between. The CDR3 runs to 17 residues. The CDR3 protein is CASSIRGDEWSGNTIYF. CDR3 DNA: TGTGCCAGCAGCATCCGGGGGGACGAGTGGTCTGGAAACACCATATATTTT.

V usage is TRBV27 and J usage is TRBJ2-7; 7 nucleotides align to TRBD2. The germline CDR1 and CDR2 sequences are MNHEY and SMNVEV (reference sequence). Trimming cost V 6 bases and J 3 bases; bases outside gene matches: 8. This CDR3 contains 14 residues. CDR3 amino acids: CASRRAGLGYEQYF. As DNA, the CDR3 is TGTGCCAGCAGGCGAGCGGGGTTAGGCTACGAGCAGTACTTC.

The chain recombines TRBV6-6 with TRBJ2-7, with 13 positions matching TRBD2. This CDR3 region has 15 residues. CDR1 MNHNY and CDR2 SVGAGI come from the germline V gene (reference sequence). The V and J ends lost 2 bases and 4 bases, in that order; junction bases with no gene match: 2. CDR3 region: CASSYRTSGSYEQYF. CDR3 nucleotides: TGTGCCAGCAGTTACCGGACTAGCGGGAGTTACGAGCAGTACTTC.

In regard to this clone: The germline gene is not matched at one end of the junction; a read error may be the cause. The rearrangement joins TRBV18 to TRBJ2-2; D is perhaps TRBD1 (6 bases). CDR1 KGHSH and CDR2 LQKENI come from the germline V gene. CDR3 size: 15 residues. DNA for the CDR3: TGTGCCAGCTCACCTCTTTCAGGGGATGCCGGGGAGCTATTTTTT. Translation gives CASSPLSGDAGELFF.

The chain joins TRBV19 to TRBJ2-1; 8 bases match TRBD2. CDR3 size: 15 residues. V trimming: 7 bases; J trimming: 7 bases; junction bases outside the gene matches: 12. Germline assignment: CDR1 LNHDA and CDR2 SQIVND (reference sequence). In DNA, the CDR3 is TGTGCCAGTACCTCCATAGCGGGATTACGGAATGAGCAGTTCTTC. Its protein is CASTSIAGLRNEQFF.

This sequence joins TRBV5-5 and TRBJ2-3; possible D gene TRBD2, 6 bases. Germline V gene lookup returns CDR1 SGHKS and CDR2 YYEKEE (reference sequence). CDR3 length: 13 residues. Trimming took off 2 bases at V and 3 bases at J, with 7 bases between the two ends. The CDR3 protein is CASSFGGTDTQYF. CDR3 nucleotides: TGTGCCAGCAGCTTCGGGGGTACAGATACGCAGTATTTT. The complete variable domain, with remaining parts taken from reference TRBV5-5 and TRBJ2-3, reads DAGVTQSPTHLIKTRGQQVTLRCSPISGHKSVSWYQQVLGQGPQFIFQYYEKEERGRGNFPDRFSARQFPNYSSELNVNALLLGDSALYLCASSFGGTDTQYFGPGTRLTVL.

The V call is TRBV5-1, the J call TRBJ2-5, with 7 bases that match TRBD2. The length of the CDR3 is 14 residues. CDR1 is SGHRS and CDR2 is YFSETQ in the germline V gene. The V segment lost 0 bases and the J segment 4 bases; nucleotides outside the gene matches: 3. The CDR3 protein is CASSLEGRGETQYF. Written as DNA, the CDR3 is TGCGCCAGCAGCTTGGAGGGGAGGGGAGAGACCCAGTACTTC.

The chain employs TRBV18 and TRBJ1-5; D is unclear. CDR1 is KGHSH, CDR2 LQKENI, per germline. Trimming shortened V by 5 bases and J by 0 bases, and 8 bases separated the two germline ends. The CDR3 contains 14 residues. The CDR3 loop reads CASSTRGSNQPQHF. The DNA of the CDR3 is TGTGCCAGCTCAACTCGGGGTAGCAATCAGCCCCAGCATTTT.

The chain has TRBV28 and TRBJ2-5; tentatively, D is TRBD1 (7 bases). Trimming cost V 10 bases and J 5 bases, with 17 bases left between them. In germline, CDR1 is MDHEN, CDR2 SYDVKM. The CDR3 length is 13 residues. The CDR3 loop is CATTLPGGETQYF. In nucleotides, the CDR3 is TGTGCCACTACCTTGCCAGGGGGGGAGACCCAGTACTTC. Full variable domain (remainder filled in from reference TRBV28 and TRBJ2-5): DVKVTQSSRYLVKRTGEKVFLECVQDMDHENMFWYRQDPGLGLRLIYFSYDVKMKEKGDIPEGYSVSREKKERFSLILESASTNQTSMYLCATTLPGGETQYFGPGTRLLVL.

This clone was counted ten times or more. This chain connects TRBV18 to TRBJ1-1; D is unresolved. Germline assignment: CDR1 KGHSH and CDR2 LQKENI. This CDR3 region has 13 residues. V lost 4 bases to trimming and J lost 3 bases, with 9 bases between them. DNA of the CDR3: TGTGCCAGCTCACTGAGTGGATACACTGAAGCTTTCTTT. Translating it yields CASSLSGYTEAFF.

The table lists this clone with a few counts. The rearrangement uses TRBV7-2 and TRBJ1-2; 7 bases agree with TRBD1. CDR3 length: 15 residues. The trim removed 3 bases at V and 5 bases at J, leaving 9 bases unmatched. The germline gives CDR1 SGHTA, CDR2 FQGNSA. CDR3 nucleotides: TGTGCCAGCAGCTTCTCCGTCGACAGGGCATATGGCTACACCTTC. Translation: CASSFSVDRAYGYTF.

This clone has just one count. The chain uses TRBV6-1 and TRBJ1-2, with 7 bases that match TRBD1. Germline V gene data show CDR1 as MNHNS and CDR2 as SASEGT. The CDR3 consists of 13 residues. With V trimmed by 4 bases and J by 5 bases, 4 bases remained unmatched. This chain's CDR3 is CASSATGRYGYTF. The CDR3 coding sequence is TGTGCCAGCAGTGCGACAGGGAGGTATGGCTACACCTTC.

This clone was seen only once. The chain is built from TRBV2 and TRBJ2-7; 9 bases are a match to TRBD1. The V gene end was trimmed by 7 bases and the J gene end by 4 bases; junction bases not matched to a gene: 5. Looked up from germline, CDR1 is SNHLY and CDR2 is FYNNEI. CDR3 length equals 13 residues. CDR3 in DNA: TGTGCCAGCAACAGGGGGCTGGGGTACGAGCAGTACTTC. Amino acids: CASNRGLGYEQYF.

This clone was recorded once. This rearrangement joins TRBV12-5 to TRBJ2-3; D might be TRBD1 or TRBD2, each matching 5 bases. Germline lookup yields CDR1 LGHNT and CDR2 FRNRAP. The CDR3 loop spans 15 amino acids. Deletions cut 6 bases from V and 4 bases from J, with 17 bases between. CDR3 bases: TGTGCTAGTGGCATTGGGACGAACCGGGCAGATACGCAGTATTTT. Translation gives CASGIGTNRADTQYF. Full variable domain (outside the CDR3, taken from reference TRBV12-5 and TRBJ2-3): DARVTQTPRHKVTEMGQEVTMRCQPILGHNTVFWYRQTMMQGLELLAYFRNRAPLDDSGMPKDRFSAEMPDATLATLKIQPSEPRDSAVYFCASGIGTNRADTQYFGPGTRLTVL.